What follows is one TCR beta chain and its context. Antigen: not known. The entry originates in a study of post-analysis software for immune sequencing data. Across the whole study: Disease courses included relapsing-remitting, secondary progressive and progressive-relapsing multiple sclerosis. General study results and limits: Patients carried four or five TRBV segments more frequently than controls did, and TRBV5-6, TRBV5-1 and TRBV20-1 were among them. The study found significantly lower normalized Chao1 diversity in multiple sclerosis patients than in controls. Strong co-clustering by F measure linked samples that shared a preparation batch.

V was pared by 1 base and J by 3 bases, with 16 bases between. The CDR3 is 17 amino acids. Sequencing libraries made from TCR beta cDNA carried unique molecular identifiers. Yield was roughly 0.5 million cDNA molecules from roughly 0.93 to 9.6 million T cells. MiXCR was run by TCRdb on the PCR reads, yielding one entry per CDR3 protein. This sample carries roughly 650,000 distinct CDR3 sequences, approximately 59% of them seen once, and the ten largest clones take approximately 10%. The chain is built from TRBV12-3 or TRBV12-4 and TRBJ1-5; D may be TRBD1 (6 bases). This receptor was identified in a girl aged 2 to 10 with multiple sclerosis. The sequencing input was blood. The DNA of the CDR3 is TGTGCCAGCAGTTTAGAGTGGCGTGGGACACTCAATCAGCCCCAGCATTTT. Its translation is CASSLEWRGTLNQPQHF.